This T cell receptor beta chain was sequenced during a study of Graves' ophthalmopathy and Graves' hyperthyroidism. Many counts were recorded for this clonotype. The CDR3 is made up of 16 amino acids. V was clipped by 3 bases and J by 6 bases, with 20 bases between them. Germline CDR1 is SGHTA and CDR2 is FQGTGA. Amplification of the TCR beta CDR3 regions used RNA transcripts (as template). Second-round multiplex PCR came after a first-round RT-PCR that employed HTBI primers. Each CDR3 protein gets one entry after TCRdb re-called the multiplex PCR reads with MiXCR. The sample has around 1.1 million distinct CDR3 sequences, about 36% seen once.

This sequence was found in an adult man with Graves' hyperthyroidism. The genes are TRBV7-3 and TRBJ1-1; D is unclear. Sequenced material: peripheral blood or thyroid tissue (not recorded which). The CDR3 reads CASSFAAGWEPAEAFF. The CDR3 nucleotides are TGTGCCAGCAGCTTTGCAGCCGGGTGGGAACCGGCTGAAGCTTTCTTT.